Shown below are 28 T cell receptor beta chains from a single sample sequenced in a study of blood T cells in healthy people across ages. A second PCR, run for about 7 to 12 cycles, used a sample-barcoded 5' primer plus a J-beta primer mix. TCRdb re-analysed the 5' RACE reads in MiXCR, keeping a single row per CDR3 protein. The sample lists 800,000 to 950,000 distinct CDR3 sequences, 25% to 35% occurring once. Another study also made use of these data, one on T cells of mothers and their children.

Material: blood. These receptors originate from a woman in her 40s in good health.

This clonotype was counted only a few times. Its ends do not fully match the called genes, so a read error is possible. V gene TRBV7-6 combines with J gene TRBJ1-1, with a possible D match to TRBD1 (6 bases). Germline loops: CDR1 SGHVS, CDR2 FNYEAQ. The CDR3 extends over 14 amino acids. In DNA, the CDR3 is TGTGCCAACAGCGCTGACAGGCCCTCCGCTGAAGCTTTCTTT. This encodes CANSADRPSAEAFF.

Points on this clonotype: A read error may be the cause here, since a much bigger clone is one base away. The chain is built from TRBV20-1 and TRBJ2-5, with 7 bases aligning to TRBD2. The DNA end is a closer match to TRBJ2-7, so the J assignment may be wrong. Germline V gives CDR1 DFQATT, CDR2 SNEGSKA (reference sequence). This CDR3 has 14 residues. CDR3 sequence: CSAAHGGGVNEQYF. In DNA form, the CDR3 reads TGCAGTGCTGCCCACGGCGGGGGAGTCAACGAGCAGTACTTC.

The chain couples TRBV12-3 or TRBV12-4 to TRBJ2-1, with D possibly TRBD2 on 6 matching bases. The V end was cut by 2 bases, the J end by 3 bases, with 17 bases between. This CDR3 contains 17 residues. The CDR3 DNA is TGTGCCAGCAGTTTATCCTCCGCGGAGGGTATCTACAATGAGCAGTTCTTC. Translation: CASSLSSAEGIYNEQFF.

Turning to this clonotype: This CDR3 fails to terminate in the conserved phenylalanine or tryptophan, so it likely reflects a read error. The chain combines TRBV3-1 with TRBJ2-7, with 8 bases that match TRBD1. The CDR3 loop spans 13 amino acids. Germline assignment: CDR1 LGHDT and CDR2 YNNKEL (reference sequence). In DNA form, the CDR3 reads TGTGCCGGCAGCGACAGGGGAAGCTACGAGCAGTACTAC. It yields the protein CAGSDRGSYEQYY.

The V call is TRBV14, the J call TRBJ1-2; a possible D gene is TRBD1 (6 bases). Germline-derived CDR1 and CDR2 are SGHDN and FVKESK. The length of the CDR3 is 16 residues. With 4 bases removed from V and 4 bases from J, the gap between germline ends came to 19 bases. This chain's CDR3 is CASSPQEQGGGYGYTF. The CDR3 nucleotides read TGTGCCAGCAGCCCCCAAGAACAGGGCGGAGGCTATGGCTACACCTTC. Full variable domain (remainder filled in from reference TRBV14 and TRBJ1-2): EAGVTQFPSHSVIEKGQTVTLRCDPISGHDNLYWYRRVMGKEIKFLLHFVKESKQDESGMPNNRFLAERTGGTYSTLKVQPAELEDSGVYFCASSPQEQGGGYGYTFGSGTRLTVV.

The chain recombines TRBV14 with TRBJ2-1; no clear D. Trimming took 4 bases from V and 9 from J, leaving 22 bases between them. Germline V gene sequence: CDR1 SGHDN, CDR2 FVKESK. The CDR3 length is 16 residues. The CDR3 coding sequence is TGTGCCAGCAGCCTTAGGACCCCTCCGCGGTGGGGTGAGCAGTTCTTC. Its protein is CASSLRTPPRWGEQFF.

Concerning this clonotype itself: Since a much larger clone is just one base distant, this may be a read error. Likely a read error: the CDR3 ends without its conserved phenylalanine or tryptophan. This chain links TRBV5-1 with TRBJ2-7; TRBD1 is a possible D gene (6 bases). Germline V gives CDR1 SGHRS, CDR2 YFSETQ. CDR3 length equals 15 residues. V lost 4 bases and J 3 bases, leaving 17 bases between the germline ends. The CDR3 sequence: CASSPGQQPGYEQYC. Written as DNA, the CDR3 is TGCGCCAGCAGCCCAGGACAGCAGCCTGGCTACGAGCAGTACTGC.

The table lists this clonotype with many counts. This sequence joins TRBV5-5 and TRBJ2-5, with a possible D match to TRBD1 (6 bases). This CDR3 is 15 amino acids long. V gave up 4 bases and J gave up 0 bases, with 13 bases separating them. Germline V gives CDR1 SGHKS, CDR2 YYEKEE (reference sequence). The CDR3 DNA sequence: TGTGCCAGCAGCCCAGGGACATCGTACCAAGAGACCCAGTACTTC. Its translation: CASSPGTSYQETQYF. The variable domain in full, with the rest retrieved from reference TRBV5-5 and TRBJ2-5, is DAGVTQSPTHLIKTRGQQVTLRCSPISGHKSVSWYQQVLGQGPQFIFQYYEKEERGRGNFPDRFSARQFPNYSSELNVNALLLGDSALYLCASSPGTSYQETQYFGPGTRLLVL.

J is TRBJ2-7 and V is TRBV7-2, with TRBD1 as a possible D gene (5 bases). The V end was cut by 3 bases, the J end by 6 bases, with 12 bases between. The CDR3 has 13 amino acids. Germline assignment: CDR1 SGHTA and CDR2 FQGNSA. The CDR3 is CASSFGQTIEQYF. Here the CDR3 DNA reads TGTGCCAGCAGCTTCGGACAAACAATCGAGCAGTACTTC.

This chain uses TRBV18 with TRBJ1-6; no clear D gene. Trimming took off 6 bases at V and 13 bases at J, with 13 bases between the two ends. This CDR3 has 12 residues. In germline, CDR1 is KGHSH, CDR2 LQKENI. The CDR3 spells CASSREIGPLHF. The CDR3 nucleotides are TGTGCCAGCTCCCGGGAGATAGGGCCCCTCCACTTT. Full variable domain (rest looked up from reference TRBV18 and TRBJ1-6): NAGVMQNPRHLVRRRGQEARLRCSPMKGHSHVYWYRQLPEEGLKFMVYLQKENIIDESGMPKERFSAEFPKEGPSILRIQQVVRGDSAAYFCASSREIGPLHFGNGTRLTVT.

V is TRBV7-2 and J is TRBJ2-5; 10 bases are shared with TRBD1. V lost 5 bases, J lost 4 bases, and 7 bases stayed unmatched. CDR3 size: 15 residues. Germline V gene lookup returns CDR1 SGHTA and CDR2 FQGNSA. As DNA, the CDR3 is TGTGCCAGCAGCGTAGACAGGGGGCGGCGAGAGACCCAGTACTTC. Protein product: CASSVDRGRRETQYF.

The V call is TRBV3-1, the J call TRBJ1-2, with D possibly TRBD1 on 5 matching bases. CDR1 LGHDT and CDR2 YNNKEL come from the germline V gene (reference sequence). Trimming cost V 3 bases and J 2 bases, with 10 bases left between them. The CDR3 has 14 amino acids. The DNA for the CDR3 is TGTGCCAGCAGCCACGGGGCAGGGAACTATGGCTACACCTTC. Its protein product is CASSHGAGNYGYTF.

This sequence joins TRBV4-3 and TRBJ2-6; D remains unclear. The germline V and J ends were trimmed by 3 bases and 1 base, with 7 bases remaining between them. CDR3 size: 15 residues. The germline V gene has CDR1 LGHNA and CDR2 YSLEER. CDR3 amino acids: CASSQTLSGANVLTF. DNA for the CDR3: TGCGCCAGCAGCCAGACTTTATCTGGGGCCAACGTCCTGACTTTC.

Regarding this clonotype: Given a much more abundant clone one base away, this may be a read error. The CDR3 region is CASSLPPRQPNSPLHF. The CDR3 nucleotides are TGTGCCAGCAGTTTACCGCCTAGGCAGCCGAATTCACCCCTCCACTTT. The rearrangement uses TRBV27 and TRBJ1-6; D gene ambiguous. CDR1 is MNHEY, CDR2 SMNVEV, per germline (reference sequence). This CDR3 spans 16 amino acids. V gave up 2 bases and J gave up 7 bases, with 15 bases separating them.

In its sample, this clonotype was seen many times. The rearrangement uses TRBV7-3 and TRBJ2-5; D perhaps matches TRBD2 (6 bases). Looked up from germline, CDR1 is SGHTA and CDR2 is FQGTGA. The V gene lost 0 bases and the J gene lost 4 bases, with 24 bases spanning the gap. The CDR3 sequence is 19 residues long. The CDR3 reads CASSLTRTLPGDGPETQYF. CDR3 nucleotide sequence: TGTGCCAGCAGCTTAACAAGGACCCTACCGGGGGATGGGCCAGAGACCCAGTACTTC.

This clonotype has only a few counts. This sequence joins TRBV6-6 and TRBJ2-1, with D perhaps matching TRBD1 or TRBD2 (6 bases each). There are 13 residues in the CDR3. The germline gives CDR1 MNHNY, CDR2 SVGAGI (reference sequence). V was shortened by 8 bases and J by 8 bases, with 16 bases between the two germline ends. CDR3 bases: TGTGCCAGCCGCACTGGGGGGCTAGATGAGCAGTTCTTC. Its translation is CASRTGGLDEQFF.

The chain recombines TRBV5-1 with TRBJ2-5; 8 bases align to TRBD2. Losses at the gene ends were 1 base for V and 4 bases for J; bases not matched to a gene: 9. CDR1 and CDR2 from the germline V gene are SGHRS and YFSETQ. This CDR3 is 16 amino acids long. The CDR3: CASSLLPGGPSETQYF. CDR3 bases: TGCGCCAGCAGCTTGTTGCCGGGGGGGCCATCAGAGACCCAGTACTTC.

The chain uses TRBV12-3 or TRBV12-4 and TRBJ1-1; possibly TRBD1 for D (5 bases). The V end lost 2 bases, the J end lost 4 bases, and 11 bases lay between the germline ends. The CDR3 consists of 14 residues. The CDR3 coding sequence is TGTGCCAGCAGTTTAAGGGGTCAGCCCACTGAAGCTTTCTTT. Translating it yields CASSLRGQPTEAFF.

The chain links TRBV11-2 to TRBJ2-3; 8 bases align to TRBD2. The CDR3 extends over 19 amino acids. CDR1 is SGHAT and CDR2 is FQNNGV in the germline V gene. Losses at the gene ends were 6 bases for V and 0 bases for J; bases not matched to a gene: 17. Here the CDR3 DNA reads TGTGCCAGCAGTCCCGGGGGGGCGAGCGGGCTCGCTAGCACAGATACGCAGTATTTT. Translated, it gives CASSPGGASGLASTDTQYF.

The rearrangement joins TRBV7-3 to TRBJ2-1; TRBD1 aligns across 9 bases. Matching the DNA end better, TRBJ2-7 makes the J call doubtful. The CDR3 consists of 17 residues. Germline V gene data show CDR1 as SGHTA and CDR2 as FQGTGA. The CDR3 here is CASSLNPLTGGYNEQYF. Here the CDR3 DNA reads TGTGCCAGCAGCTTAAACCCCCTGACAGGGGGATACAATGAGCAGTACTTC.

The chain couples TRBV6-2 or TRBV6-3 to TRBJ1-2, with 7 bases aligning to TRBD1. Germline V gene sequence: CDR1 MNHEY, CDR2 SVGEGT. Trimming cost V 4 bases and J 8 bases; bases outside gene matches: 10. This CDR3 has 14 residues. The CDR3 protein is CASSSPGQEVGYTF. The DNA for the CDR3 is TGTGCCAGCAGTTCCCCCGGACAGGAAGTCGGCTACACCTTC.

The table lists this clonotype with many counts. The V and J genes are TRBV7-2 and TRBJ2-7; a weak D match, TRBD2 (6 bases). V lost 1 base and J 1 base, leaving 11 bases between the germline ends. In germline, CDR1 is SGHTA, CDR2 FQGNSA. CDR3 size: 15 residues. CDR3 sequence reads: CASSLDATSSYEQYF. The CDR3 DNA reads as TGTGCCAGCAGCTTAGACGCGACTAGTTCCTACGAGCAGTACTTC.

Ten or more counts support this clonotype. J is TRBJ1-2 and V is TRBV24-1; D call uncertain. Between the trimmed V and J ends, which lost 2 bases and 5 bases, there was a span of 8 bases. Germline CDR1 is KGHDR and CDR2 is SFDVKD. The CDR3 runs to 13 residues. The CDR3 protein is CATSDSGSYGYTF. The CDR3, as DNA: TGTGCCACCAGTGATTCCGGGTCGTATGGCTACACCTTC.

This clonotype has at least ten counts. The CDR3 coding sequence is TGTGCCATCAGTGAACCTCCGGGACAGGGGGCCTATGGCTACACCTTC. As protein: CAISEPPGQGAYGYTF. The V and J genes are TRBV10-3 and TRBJ1-2, with 12 bases aligning to TRBD1. Trimming cost V 3 bases and J 4 bases; bases outside gene matches: 6. The germline V gene encodes CDR1 ENHRY and CDR2 SYGVKD. CDR3 length: 16 amino acids.

This clonotype turned up a few times. V usage is TRBV7-9 and J usage is TRBJ2-5, with 8 bases fitting TRBD1. The V gene's germline CDR1 is SEHNR and CDR2 FQNEAQ (reference sequence). The CDR3 length is 14 residues. The ends lost 3 bases at V and 5 bases at J; junction bases unmatched: 5. The CDR3 DNA reads as TGTGCCAGCAGCTTGGGACAGGATGGGGAGACCCAGTACTTC. Its translation is CASSLGQDGETQYF.

This clonotype was picked up many times. The chain carries TRBV7-6 and TRBJ2-7; D may be TRBD1 (5 bases). V lost 5 bases to trimming and J lost 1 base, with 18 bases between them. Germline V gene data show CDR1 as SGHVS and CDR2 as FNYEAQ. This CDR3 is 16 amino acids long. The CDR3 region has the DNA TGTGCCAGCAGCCACCCCTGGGGCGAGCGTTCCTACGAGCAGTACTTC. This sequence encodes CASSHPWGERSYEQYF.

This clonotype was counted a few times. The chain couples TRBV6-5 to TRBJ1-2, with 7 bases aligning to TRBD1. The CDR3 contains 16 residues. Losses at the gene ends were 0 bases for V and 7 bases for J; bases not matched to a gene: 11. Germline V gives CDR1 MNHEY, CDR2 SVGAGI. The CDR3 DNA follows: TGTGCCAGCAGTTACTCGGGCAGGGGGGGGTCCGGTGGCTACACCTTC. It translates to CASSYSGRGGSGGYTF.

This clonotype was recorded many times. This sequence joins TRBV28 and TRBJ2-7, with 9 bases that match TRBD1. V shed 2 bases, J shed 5 bases, and the junction held 7 bases outside the gene matches. The CDR3 contains 15 residues. Per the germline V gene, CDR1 is MDHEN and CDR2 is SYDVKM. Here the CDR3 DNA reads TGTGCCAGCAGTTTAACCGGGACAGGGAATCACGAGCAGTACTTC. It codes for CASSLTGTGNHEQYF.